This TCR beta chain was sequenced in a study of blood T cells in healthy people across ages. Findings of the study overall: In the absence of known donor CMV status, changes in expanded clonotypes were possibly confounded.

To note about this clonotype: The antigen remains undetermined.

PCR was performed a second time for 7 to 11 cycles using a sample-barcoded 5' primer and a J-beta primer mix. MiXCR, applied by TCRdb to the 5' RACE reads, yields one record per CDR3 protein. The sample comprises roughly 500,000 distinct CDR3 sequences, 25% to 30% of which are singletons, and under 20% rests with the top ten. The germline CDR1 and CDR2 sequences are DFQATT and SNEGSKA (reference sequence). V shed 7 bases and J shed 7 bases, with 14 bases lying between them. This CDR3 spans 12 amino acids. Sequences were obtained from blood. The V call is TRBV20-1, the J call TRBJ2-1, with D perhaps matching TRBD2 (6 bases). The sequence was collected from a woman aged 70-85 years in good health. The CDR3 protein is CSVPGVSNEQFF. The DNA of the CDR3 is TGCAGTGTCCCGGGGGTTAGTAATGAGCAGTTCTTC.